Listed below are T cell receptor beta chains from one sample, sequenced in a study of T cell responses to AZD1222 COVID-19 vaccine. The method was immunoSEQ multiplex PCR; TCRdb's version includes in-frame clones alone and lacks a portion of them. The profile shows some 120,000 clones, around 84% of them singletons. The sequencing here drew on peripheral blood, taken on day 0 of AZD1222 vaccination. Receptors originate from an adult in good health. Each CDR3 is given with its conserved first and last residue. Each record gives: J gene, V gene, clone size, D gene, CDR3 length, CDR3 protein, CDR3 DNA. A D gene is named only where the DNA matches it firmly. Expanded clones get a size class; other rows say once, few or many, or leave the size out.

TRBJ2-2,TRBV7-9,NA,TRBD1,14,CASSSQGGTGELFF,TGTGCCAGCAGCTCACAGGGGGGCACCGGGGAGCTGTTTTTT
TRBJ1-3,TRBV18,NA,NA,15,CASSAGTGSGNTIYF,TGTGCCAGCTCAGCCGGGACGGGCTCTGGAAACACCATATATTTT
TRBJ2-1,TRBV5-1,once,TRBD1,15,CASRARDRGHNEQFF,TGCGCCAGCAGGGCCCGGGACAGGGGCCACAATGAGCAGTTCTTC
TRBJ2-3,TRBV19,NA,TRBD1,16,CASNPMGQDGTDTQYF,TGTGCCAGCAACCCCATGGGACAGGACGGCACAGATACGCAGTATTTT
TRBJ1-5,TRBV27,NA,TRBD1,14,CASSPGGYNQPQHF,TGTGCCAGCAGTCCAGGGGGATATAATCAGCCCCAGCATTTT
TRBJ1-6,TRBV12-3/TRBV12-4,NA,NA,13,CATGGTYNSPLHF,TGTGCCACTGGAGGGACCTATAATTCACCCCTCCACTTT
TRBJ1-2,TRBV5-1,NA,TRBD1,14,CASSMGQGAGGYTF,TGCGCCAGCAGCATGGGACAGGGGGCGGGAGGCTACACCTTC
TRBJ1-2,TRBV19,few,TRBD1,15,CASSIALDRVTGYTF,TGTGCCAGTAGTATTGCCTTGGACAGGGTAACTGGCTACACCTTC
TRBJ2-7,TRBV18,NA,TRBD1,14,CASSPLGQVYEQYF,TGTGCCAGCTCACCCCTCGGACAGGTCTACGAGCAGTACTTC
TRBJ2-7,TRBV28,once,TRBD2,14,CASSLRLAGYEQYF,TGTGCCAGCAGTTTAAGACTAGCGGGATACGAGCAGTACTTC
TRBJ1-6,TRBV4-1,NA,NA,18,CASSQDGSKGVGNSPLHF,TGCGCCAGCAGCCAAGATGGAAGTAAGGGGGTCGGAAATTCACCCCTCCACTTT
TRBJ1-4,TRBV2,NA,NA,11,CASSEWEKLFF,TGTGCCAGCAGTGAATGGGAAAAACTGTTTTTT
TRBJ2-2,TRBV5-1,NA,NA,14,CASSLSGDTGELFF,TGCGCCAGCAGCTTAAGCGGTGACACCGGGGAGCTGTTTTTT
TRBJ2-7,TRBV28,NA,TRBD2,16,CASSLEAGALSYEQYF,TGTGCCAGCAGTTTGGAGGCGGGAGCTTTGTCCTACGAGCAGTACTTC
TRBJ2-7,TRBV10-3,few,TRBD2,15,CAISGVSGFSYEQYF,TGTGCCATCTCCGGAGTTAGCGGGTTCTCCTACGAGCAGTACTTC
TRBJ2-4,TRBV7-9,NA,NA,13,CASSPGSKNIQYF,TGTGCCAGCAGCCCCGGGTCTAAAAACATTCAGTACTTC
TRBJ2-1,TRBV6-5,once,NA,15,CASSYTGPSYNEQFF,TGTGCCAGCAGTTACACCGGGCCTTCCTACAATGAGCAGTTCTTC
TRBJ2-7,TRBV19,NA,NA,13,CASSTGYSGEQYF,TGTGCCAGTAGTACCGGGTATTCGGGCGAGCAGTACTTC
TRBJ2-1,TRBV7-9,once,NA,11,CASSINNEQFF,TGTGCCAGCAGTATCAACAATGAGCAGTTCTTC
TRBJ2-7,TRBV6-1,NA,NA,15,CASTEGMAGTYEQYF,TGTGCCAGCACTGAAGGTATGGCCGGGACCTACGAGCAGTACTTC
TRBJ2-7,TRBV10-3,NA,NA,14,CAISERGVLYEQYF,TGTGCCATCAGTGAAAGGGGAGTTCTATACGAGCAGTACTTC
TRBJ1-5,TRBV28,NA,NA,13,CASWKRGGQPQHF,TGTGCCAGCTGGAAGAGGGGCGGTCAGCCCCAGCATTTT
TRBJ2-5,TRBV5-1,once,NA,13,CASSAHYQETQYF,TGCGCCAGCAGCGCCCACTACCAAGAGACCCAGTACTTC
TRBJ2-3,TRBV7-6,NA,TRBD2,20,CASSLDLTSGGLLDTDTQYF,TGTGCCAGCAGCTTAGACCTGACTAGCGGGGGGCTCCTAGACACAGATACGCAGTATTTT
TRBJ1-5,TRBV30,NA,NA,15,CAWSSGEGPGGPQHF,TGTGCCTGGAGTTCGGGAGAGGGCCCCGGAGGGCCCCAGCATTTT
TRBJ1-3,TRBV15,NA,NA,15,CATSRAQISGNTIYF,TGTGCCACCTCACGGGCGCAAATCTCTGGAAACACCATATATTTT
TRBJ2-6,TRBV19,few,NA,16,CASSALQSSGANVLTF,TGTGCCAGTAGTGCTCTTCAGAGCTCTGGGGCCAACGTCCTGACTTTC
TRBJ1-6,TRBV10-3,NA,NA,16,CAISDSGIKNNSPLHF,TGTGCCATCAGTGACTCAGGGATAAAGAATAATTCACCCCTCCACTTT
TRBJ1-1,TRBV27,NA,NA,14,CASSIYREGTEAFF,TGTGCCAGCAGTATATACAGGGAAGGCACTGAAGCTTTCTTT
TRBJ2-7,TRBV30,NA,NA,13,CAGEMSSSYEQYF,TGTGCCGGAGAAATGAGTTCCTCCTACGAGCAGTACTTC
TRBJ2-5,TRBV6-5,NA,TRBD1,12,CASSYGGQLFDF,TGTGCCAGCAGTTACGGGGGACAGCTATTTGACTTC
TRBJ1-5,TRBV5-5,NA,NA,20,CASSTMDAATRPNSNQPQHF,TGTGCCAGCAGCACTATGGACGCAGCCACGCGCCCCAATAGCAATCAGCCCCAGCATTTT
TRBJ2-7,TRBV10-1,NA,TRBD2,14,CASSLSGRIYEQYF,TGCGCCAGCAGCCTAAGCGGGAGAATCTACGAGCAGTACTTC
TRBJ2-7,TRBV28,NA,NA,14,CASSLMAGPYEQYF,TGTGCCAGCAGTTTGATGGCGGGGCCCTACGAGCAGTACTTC